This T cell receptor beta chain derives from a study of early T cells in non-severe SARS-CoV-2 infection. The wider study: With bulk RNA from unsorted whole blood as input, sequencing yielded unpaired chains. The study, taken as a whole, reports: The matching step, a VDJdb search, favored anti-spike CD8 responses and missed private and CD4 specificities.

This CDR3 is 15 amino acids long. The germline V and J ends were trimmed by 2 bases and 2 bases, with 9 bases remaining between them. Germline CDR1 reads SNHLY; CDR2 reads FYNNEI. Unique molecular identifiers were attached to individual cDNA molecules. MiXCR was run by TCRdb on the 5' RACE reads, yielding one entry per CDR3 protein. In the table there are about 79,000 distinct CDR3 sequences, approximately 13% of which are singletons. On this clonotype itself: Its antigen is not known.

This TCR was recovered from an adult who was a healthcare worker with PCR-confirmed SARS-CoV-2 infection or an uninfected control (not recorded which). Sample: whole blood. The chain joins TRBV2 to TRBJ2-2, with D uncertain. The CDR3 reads CASSETPINTGELFF. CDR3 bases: TGTGCCAGCAGTGAAACGCCTATTAACACCGGGGAGCTGTTTTTT.